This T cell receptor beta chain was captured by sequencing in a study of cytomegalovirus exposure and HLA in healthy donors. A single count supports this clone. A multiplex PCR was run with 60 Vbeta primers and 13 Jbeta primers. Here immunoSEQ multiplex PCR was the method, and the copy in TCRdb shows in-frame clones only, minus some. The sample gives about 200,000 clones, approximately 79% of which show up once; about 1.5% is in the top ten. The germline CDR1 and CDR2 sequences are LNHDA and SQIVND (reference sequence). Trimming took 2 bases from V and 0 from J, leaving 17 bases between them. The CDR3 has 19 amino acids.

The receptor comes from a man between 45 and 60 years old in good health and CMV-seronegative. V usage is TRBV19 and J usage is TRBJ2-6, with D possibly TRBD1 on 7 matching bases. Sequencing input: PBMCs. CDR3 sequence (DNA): TGTGCCAGTAGTATAAGCCGCCAGGGGGGAGGCTCTGGGGCCAACGTCCTGACTTTC. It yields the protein CASSISRQGGGSGANVLTF. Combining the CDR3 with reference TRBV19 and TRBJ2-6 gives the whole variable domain DGGITQSPKYLFRKEGQNVTLSCEQNLNHDAMYWYRQDPGQGLRLIYYSQIVNDFQKGDIAEGYSVSREKKESFPLTVTSAQKNPTAFYLCASSISRQGGGSGANVLTFGAGSRLTVL.